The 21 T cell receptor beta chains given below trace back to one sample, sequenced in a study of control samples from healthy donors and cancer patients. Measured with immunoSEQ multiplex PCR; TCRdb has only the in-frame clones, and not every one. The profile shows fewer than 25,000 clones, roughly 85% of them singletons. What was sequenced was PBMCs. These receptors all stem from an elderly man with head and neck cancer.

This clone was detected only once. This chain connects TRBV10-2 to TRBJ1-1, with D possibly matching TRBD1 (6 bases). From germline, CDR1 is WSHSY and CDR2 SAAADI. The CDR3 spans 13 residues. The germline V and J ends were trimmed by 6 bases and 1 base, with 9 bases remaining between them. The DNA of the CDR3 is TGCGCCAGCAGGGACAGCTGGAACACTGAAGCTTTCTTT. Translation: CASRDSWNTEAFF.

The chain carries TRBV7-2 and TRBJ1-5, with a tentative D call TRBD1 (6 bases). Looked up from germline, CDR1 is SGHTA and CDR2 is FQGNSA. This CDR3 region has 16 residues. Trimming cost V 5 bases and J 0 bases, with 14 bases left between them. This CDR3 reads CASSPNGGSSNQPQHF. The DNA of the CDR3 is TGTGCCAGCAGCCCGAACGGGGGCAGTAGCAATCAGCCCCAGCATTTT.

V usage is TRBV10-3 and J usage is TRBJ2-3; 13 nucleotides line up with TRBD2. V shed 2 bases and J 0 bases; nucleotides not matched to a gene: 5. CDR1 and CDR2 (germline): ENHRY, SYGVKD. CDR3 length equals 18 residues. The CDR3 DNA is TGTGCCATCAGTGAGGAGACTAGCGGGGGGTCCAGCACAGATACGCAGTATTTT. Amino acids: CAISEETSGGSSTDTQYF.

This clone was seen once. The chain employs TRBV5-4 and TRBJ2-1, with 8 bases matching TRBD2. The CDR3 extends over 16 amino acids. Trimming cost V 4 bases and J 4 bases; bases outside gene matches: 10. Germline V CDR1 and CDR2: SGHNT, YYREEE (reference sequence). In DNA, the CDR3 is TGTGCCAGCAGCGCCGACGGGGGGGCTGAGTACAATGAGCAGTTCTTC. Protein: CASSADGGAEYNEQFF.

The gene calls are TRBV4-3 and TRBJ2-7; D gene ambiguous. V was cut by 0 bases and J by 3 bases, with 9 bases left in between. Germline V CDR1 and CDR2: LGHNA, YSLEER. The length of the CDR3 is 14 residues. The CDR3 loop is CASSQDLGSYEQYF. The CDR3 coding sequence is TGCGCCAGCAGCCAAGATCTGGGCAGCTACGAGCAGTACTTC.

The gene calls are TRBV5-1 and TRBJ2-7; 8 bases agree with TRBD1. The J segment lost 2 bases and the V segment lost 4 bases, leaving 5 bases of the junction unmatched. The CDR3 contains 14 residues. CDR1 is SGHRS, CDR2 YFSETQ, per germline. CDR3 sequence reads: CASSRQGTTYEQYF. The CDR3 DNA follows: TGCGCCAGCAGCCGACAGGGGACCACCTACGAGCAGTACTTC.

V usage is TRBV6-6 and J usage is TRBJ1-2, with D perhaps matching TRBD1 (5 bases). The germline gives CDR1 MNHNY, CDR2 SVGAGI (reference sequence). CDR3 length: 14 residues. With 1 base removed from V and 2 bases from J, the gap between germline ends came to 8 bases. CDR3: CASSYWQGNYGYTF. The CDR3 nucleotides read TGTGCCAGCAGTTACTGGCAGGGAAACTATGGCTACACCTTC.

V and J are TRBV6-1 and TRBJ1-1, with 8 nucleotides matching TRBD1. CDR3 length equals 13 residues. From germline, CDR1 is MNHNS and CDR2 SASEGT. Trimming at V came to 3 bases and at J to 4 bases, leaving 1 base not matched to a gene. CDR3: CASSEQGATEAFF. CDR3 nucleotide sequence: TGTGCCAGCAGTGAGCAGGGGGCCACTGAAGCTTTCTTT.

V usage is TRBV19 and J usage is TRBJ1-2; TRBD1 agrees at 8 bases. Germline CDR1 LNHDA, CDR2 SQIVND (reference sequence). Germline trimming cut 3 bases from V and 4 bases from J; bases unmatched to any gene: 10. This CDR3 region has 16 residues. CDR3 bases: TGTGCCAGTAGTATGGGCGGCGGACAGGGACTCTATGGCTACACCTTC. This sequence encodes CASSMGGGQGLYGYTF.

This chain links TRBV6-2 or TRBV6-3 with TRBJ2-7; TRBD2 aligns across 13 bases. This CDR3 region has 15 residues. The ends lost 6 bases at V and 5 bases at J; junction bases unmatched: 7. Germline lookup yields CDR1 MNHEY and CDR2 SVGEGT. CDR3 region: CASSPYGLAGDEQYF. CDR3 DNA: TGTGCCAGCAGCCCCTACGGACTAGCGGGAGACGAGCAGTACTTC.

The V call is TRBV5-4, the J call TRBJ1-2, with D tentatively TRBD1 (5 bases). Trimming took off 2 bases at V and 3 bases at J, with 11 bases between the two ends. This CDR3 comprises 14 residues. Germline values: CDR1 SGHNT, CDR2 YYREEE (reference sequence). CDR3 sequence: CASSFGGTDYGYTF. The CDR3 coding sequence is TGTGCCAGCAGCTTTGGGGGGACGGACTATGGCTACACCTTC.

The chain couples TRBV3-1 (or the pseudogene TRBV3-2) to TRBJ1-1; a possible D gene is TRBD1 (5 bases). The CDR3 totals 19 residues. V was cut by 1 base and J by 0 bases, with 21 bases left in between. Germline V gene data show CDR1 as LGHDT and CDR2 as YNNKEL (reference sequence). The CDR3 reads CASSQGGSAPSRMNTEAFF. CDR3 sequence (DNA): TGTGCCAGCAGCCAAGGGGGCTCCGCTCCCTCACGAATGAACACTGAAGCTTTCTTT.

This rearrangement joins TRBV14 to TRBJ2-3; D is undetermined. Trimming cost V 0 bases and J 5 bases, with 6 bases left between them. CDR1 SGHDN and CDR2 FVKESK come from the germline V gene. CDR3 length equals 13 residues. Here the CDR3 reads CASSQDLVDTQYF. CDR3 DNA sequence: TGTGCCAGCAGCCAAGATCTTGTAGATACGCAGTATTTT.

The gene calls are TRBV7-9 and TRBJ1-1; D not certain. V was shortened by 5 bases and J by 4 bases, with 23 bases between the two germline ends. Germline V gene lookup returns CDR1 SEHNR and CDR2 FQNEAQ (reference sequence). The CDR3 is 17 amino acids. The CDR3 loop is CASSPTPGGVLVTEAFF. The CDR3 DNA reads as TGTGCCAGCAGCCCCACCCCCGGTGGGGTTTTGGTCACTGAAGCTTTCTTT.

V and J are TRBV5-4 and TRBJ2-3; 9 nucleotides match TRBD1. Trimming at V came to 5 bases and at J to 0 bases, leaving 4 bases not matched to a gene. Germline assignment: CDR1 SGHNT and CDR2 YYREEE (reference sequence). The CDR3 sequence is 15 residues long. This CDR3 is CASRSGTGSTDTQYF. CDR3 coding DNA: TGTGCCAGCAGGTCCGGGACAGGGAGCACAGATACGCAGTATTTT.

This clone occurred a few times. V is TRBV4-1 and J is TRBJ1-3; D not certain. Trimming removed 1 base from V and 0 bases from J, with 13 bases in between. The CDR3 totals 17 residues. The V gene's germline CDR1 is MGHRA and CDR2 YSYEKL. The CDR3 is CASSQVEGRSSGNTIYF. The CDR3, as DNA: TGCGCCAGCAGCCAAGTTGAGGGTCGGAGCTCTGGAAACACCATATATTTT.

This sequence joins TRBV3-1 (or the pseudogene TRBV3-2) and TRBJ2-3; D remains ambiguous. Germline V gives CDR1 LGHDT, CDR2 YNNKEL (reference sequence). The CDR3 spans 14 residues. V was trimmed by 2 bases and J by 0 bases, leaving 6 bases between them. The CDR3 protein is CASSQWSSTDTQYF. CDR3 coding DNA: TGTGCCAGCAGCCAATGGAGCAGCACAGATACGCAGTATTTT.

CDR3 bases: TGTGCCAGCAGCTTAGTAGAAATGAACACTGAAGCTTTCTTT. It translates to CASSLVEMNTEAFF. The chain employs TRBV5-6 and TRBJ1-1; D gene unclear. CDR3 size: 14 residues. Germline CDR1 is SGHDT and CDR2 is YYEEEE. Trimming took off 2 bases at V and 0 bases at J, with 8 bases between the two ends.

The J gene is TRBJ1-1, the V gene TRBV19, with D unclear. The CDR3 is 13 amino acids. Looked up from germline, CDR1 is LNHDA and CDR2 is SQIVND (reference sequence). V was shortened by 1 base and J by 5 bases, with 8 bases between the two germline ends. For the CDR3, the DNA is TGTGCCAGTAGTATAGCCCGGACGACTGAAGCTTTCTTT. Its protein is CASSIARTTEAFF.

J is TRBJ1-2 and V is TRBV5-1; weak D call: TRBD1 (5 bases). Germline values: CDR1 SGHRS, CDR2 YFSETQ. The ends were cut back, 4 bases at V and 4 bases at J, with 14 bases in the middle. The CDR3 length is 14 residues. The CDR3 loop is CASSLQTGGYGYTF. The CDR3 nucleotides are TGCGCCAGCAGCCTTCAGACGGGGGGCTATGGCTACACCTTC.

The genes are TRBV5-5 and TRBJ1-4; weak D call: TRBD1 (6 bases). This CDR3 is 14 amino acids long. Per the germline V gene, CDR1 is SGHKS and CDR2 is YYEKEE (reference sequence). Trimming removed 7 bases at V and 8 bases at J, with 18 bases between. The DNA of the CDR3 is TGTGCCAGCGGACTGACAGGAGGGGAAGAAAAACTGTTTTTT. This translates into CASGLTGGEEKLFF.